A selection of T cell receptor beta chains follows, all from one sample in a study of blood T cell repertoires in COVID-19. Using immunoSEQ multiplex PCR, the repertoire was profiled, and TCRdb retains in-frame clones only, with some absent. Here the sample spans around 420,000 clones, 88% being singletons. Sequenced material: PBMCs or T cells enriched from blood (not recorded which). The origin of the receptors is a woman in her forties with acute COVID-19. Both conserved end residues are part of each CDR3. A D gene is named only where the DNA matches it firmly. The size of a clone is reported for some rows only, either as once, few or many, or as a class for expanded clones.

cdr3_length: 15; j_call: TRBJ1-2; clone_size: NA; d_call: NA; v_call: TRBV9; cdr3_nt: TGTGCCAGCAGCAGCCAGGGTAGCGGTGCCTATGGCTACACCTTC; cdr3_aa: CASSSQGSGAYGYTF
cdr3_length: 22; j_call: TRBJ1-1; clone_size: NA; d_call: NA; v_call: TRBV3-1/TRBV3-2; cdr3_nt: TGTGCCAGCAGCCAAGTCTTTGTCGGCGTCAACCTGGCGGTAGGATATAACACTGAAGCTTTCTTT; cdr3_aa: CASSQVFVGVNLAVGYNTEAFF
cdr3_length: 13; j_call: TRBJ2-5; clone_size: NA; d_call: TRBD2; v_call: TRBV5-4; cdr3_nt: TGTGCCAGCAGCCGACCCGGGGGGGAGACCCAGTACTTC; cdr3_aa: CASSRPGGETQYF
cdr3_length: 17; j_call: TRBJ2-4; clone_size: NA; d_call: TRBD2; v_call: TRBV4-1; cdr3_nt: TGCGCCAGCAGCCCCCGTCCGGGACTAGCGCCGGAAAACATTCAGTACTTC; cdr3_aa: CASSPRPGLAPENIQYF
cdr3_length: 15; j_call: TRBJ2-2; clone_size: NA; d_call: NA; v_call: TRBV6-5; cdr3_nt: TGTGCCAGCAAGATGCCGGGGGCGAACACCGGGGAGCTGTTTTTT; cdr3_aa: CASKMPGANTGELFF
cdr3_length: 16; j_call: TRBJ2-7; clone_size: NA; d_call: TRBD1; v_call: TRBV6-2/TRBV6-3; cdr3_nt: TGTGCCAGCAGTTACCGCGTCCCGGGACAGGGGTACGAGCAGTACTTC; cdr3_aa: CASSYRVPGQGYEQYF
cdr3_length: 14; j_call: TRBJ2-5; clone_size: NA; d_call: NA; v_call: TRBV21-1; cdr3_nt: TGTGCCAGCAGCAAAAGGACAGAACGGGAGACCCAGTACTTC; cdr3_aa: CASSKRTERETQYF
cdr3_length: 15; j_call: TRBJ1-2; clone_size: NA; d_call: TRBD1; v_call: TRBV10-3; cdr3_nt: TGTGCCATCAGCGACGACAGGGGAGCTAACTATGGCTACACCTTC; cdr3_aa: CAISDDRGANYGYTF
cdr3_length: 12; j_call: TRBJ1-2; clone_size: NA; d_call: NA; v_call: TRBV29-1; cdr3_nt: TGCAGCGTTGCGGCAGGCCAATATGGCTACACCTTC; cdr3_aa: CSVAAGQYGYTF
cdr3_length: 12; j_call: TRBJ1-2; clone_size: NA; d_call: TRBD1; v_call: TRBV30; cdr3_nt: TGTGCCTGGGTAACAGGGGGCTATGGCTACACCTTC; cdr3_aa: CAWVTGGYGYTF
cdr3_length: 13; j_call: TRBJ2-3; clone_size: NA; d_call: NA; v_call: TRBV18; cdr3_nt: TGTGCCAGCTCACCCGGGGGCACAGATACGCAGTATTTT; cdr3_aa: CASSPGGTDTQYF
cdr3_length: 18; j_call: TRBJ2-3; clone_size: once; d_call: NA; v_call: TRBV6-2/TRBV6-3; cdr3_nt: TGTGCCAGCAGTTACAGCGGGCCAATTGTCGGGGGCACAGATACGCAGTATTTT; cdr3_aa: CASSYSGPIVGGTDTQYF
cdr3_length: 13; j_call: TRBJ2-1; clone_size: NA; d_call: NA; v_call: TRBV7-2; cdr3_nt: TGTGCCAGCAGCTTGGGCTACGACACAAGGCAGTTCTTC; cdr3_aa: CASSLGYDTRQFF
cdr3_length: 15; j_call: TRBJ2-3; clone_size: NA; d_call: NA; v_call: TRBV19; cdr3_nt: TGTGCCAGTAGTATAGATGGAGGGGGCACAGATACGCAGTATTTT; cdr3_aa: CASSIDGGGTDTQYF
cdr3_length: 12; j_call: TRBJ2-7; clone_size: NA; d_call: NA; v_call: TRBV27; cdr3_nt: TGTGCCAGCAGTTTACCCGGTTACGAGCAGTACTTC; cdr3_aa: CASSLPGYEQYF
cdr3_length: 13; j_call: TRBJ2-7; clone_size: once; d_call: TRBD1; v_call: TRBV12-3/TRBV12-4; cdr3_nt: TGTGCCAGCAGTTATAACAGGGGGCGGGAGCAGTACTTC; cdr3_aa: CASSYNRGREQYF
cdr3_length: 14; j_call: TRBJ1-5; clone_size: NA; d_call: TRBD1; v_call: TRBV19; cdr3_nt: TGTGCCTCCGACAGGGGGCGCGTTGGTCAGCCCCAGCATTTT; cdr3_aa: CASDRGRVGQPQHF
cdr3_length: 13; j_call: TRBJ2-5; clone_size: NA; d_call: NA; v_call: TRBV5-3; cdr3_nt: TGTGCCAGAAGCGACGGGGTCCAAGAGACCCAGTACTTC; cdr3_aa: CARSDGVQETQYF
cdr3_length: 15; j_call: TRBJ1-3; clone_size: once; d_call: NA; v_call: TRBV2; cdr3_nt: TGTGCCAGCAGTGAACGACAGCTCTCTGGAAACACCATATATTTT; cdr3_aa: CASSERQLSGNTIYF
cdr3_length: 14; j_call: TRBJ2-7; clone_size: NA; d_call: TRBD1; v_call: TRBV10-3; cdr3_nt: TGTGCCATCAGGGACACAGGGGTCGACTACGAGCAGTACTTC; cdr3_aa: CAIRDTGVDYEQYF